Shown below are 18 T cell receptor beta chains from a single sample sequenced in a study of radiotherapy plus CTLA-4 blockade in lung cancer. Here immunoSEQ multiplex PCR was the method, and the copy in TCRdb shows in-frame clones only, minus some. The profile shows 77,000 or so clones, over 65% of them singletons. Sample: peripheral blood, taken from a patient treated with radiotherapy plus ipilimumab. All receptors derive from a human donor with non-small cell lung cancer whose response to radiotherapy plus ipilimumab could not be evaluated.

The rearrangement uses TRBV4-1 and TRBJ1-2; 8 bases fit TRBD1. V gave up 1 base and J gave up 2 bases; unmatched junction bases: 0. The CDR3 spans 14 residues. Germline V gene data show CDR1 as MGHRA and CDR2 as YSYEKL. DNA of the CDR3: TGCGCCAGCAGCCAAGGGACAGGGAACTATGGCTACACCTTC. Translation gives CASSQGTGNYGYTF.

The gene calls are TRBV9 and TRBJ1-4; D is possibly TRBD1 (6 bases). CDR1 is SGDLS, CDR2 YYNGEE, per germline. Trimming took 3 bases from V and 6 from J, leaving 9 bases between them. CDR3 size: 13 residues. The CDR3 loop reads CASSAGGDEKLFF. CDR3 DNA sequence: TGTGCCAGCAGCGCGGGGGGCGATGAAAAACTGTTTTTT.

A few counts support this clone. The rearrangement links TRBV9 to TRBJ2-7; D is unclear. Trimming removed 5 bases from V and 5 bases from J, with 17 bases in between. Germline V CDR1 and CDR2: SGDLS, YYNGEE. The CDR3 is made up of 14 amino acids. CDR3 residues: CASSYARYAHEQYF. The CDR3 DNA reads as TGTGCCAGCAGTTACGCCCGCTACGCGCACGAGCAGTACTTC. The whole variable domain, remainder taken from reference TRBV9 and TRBJ2-7, is DSGVTQTPKHLITATGQRVTLRCSPRSGDLSVYWYQQSLDQGLQFLIQYYNGEERAKGNILERFSAQQFPDLHSELNLSSLELGDSALYFCASSYARYAHEQYFGPGTRLTVT.

This clone was detected a few times. The J gene is TRBJ2-3, the V gene TRBV19; 7 bases line up with TRBD1. The germline V gene has CDR1 LNHDA and CDR2 SQIVND (reference sequence). CDR3 length: 14 amino acids. Trimming took 10 bases from V and 5 from J; bases not matched to a gene: 12. Written as DNA, the CDR3 is TGTGCCACCTCACCAGGGGGTGCGGGAGATACGCAGTATTTT. Protein: CATSPGGAGDTQYF.

The rearrangement uses TRBV4-2 and TRBJ2-5; 13 nucleotides line up with TRBD2. This CDR3 spans 17 amino acids. Trimming cost V 1 base and J 5 bases; bases outside gene matches: 7. The germline CDR1 and CDR2 sequences are LGHNA and YNFKEQ. The CDR3 is CASSQALAGGPTETQYF. As DNA, the CDR3 is TGTGCCAGCAGCCAAGCACTAGCGGGGGGGCCAACGGAGACCCAGTACTTC.

The gene calls are TRBV27 and TRBJ2-2; TRBD2 aligns across 8 bases. The CDR3 extends over 19 amino acids. The V gene's germline CDR1 is MNHEY and CDR2 SMNVEV (reference sequence). Trimming cost V 4 bases and J 2 bases; bases outside gene matches: 15. CDR3: CASSSGRGANPLNTGELFF. The CDR3 nucleotides read TGTGCCAGCAGTTCGGGGCGGGGGGCCAACCCCCTCAACACCGGGGAGCTGTTTTTT.

This clone has only a few counts. The gene calls are TRBV19 and TRBJ2-7, with D perhaps matching TRBD2 (5 bases). The CDR3 spans 13 residues. The ends were cut back, 6 bases at V and 1 base at J, with 10 bases in the middle. CDR1 and CDR2 (germline): LNHDA, SQIVND (reference sequence). The CDR3 reads CASRERWSYEQYF. DNA for the CDR3: TGTGCCAGTAGGGAGCGGTGGTCCTACGAGCAGTACTTC.

V gene TRBV4-1 combines with J gene TRBJ1-5; 9 nucleotides agree with TRBD1. The CDR3 is 15 residues long. The ends lost 1 base at V and 3 bases at J; junction bases unmatched: 1. The germline CDR1 and CDR2 sequences are MGHRA and YSYEKL. This chain's CDR3 is CASSQGTGANQPQHF. In DNA form, the CDR3 reads TGCGCCAGCAGCCAAGGGACAGGGGCCAATCAGCCCCAGCATTTT.

The gene calls are TRBV14 and TRBJ2-6; 8 bases match TRBD1. The germline V gene encodes CDR1 SGHDN and CDR2 FVKESK. The CDR3 runs to 15 residues. The trim removed 3 bases at V and 3 bases at J, leaving 1 base unmatched. CDR3 in amino acids: CASSQGTGGANVLTF. The CDR3 DNA reads as TGTGCCAGCAGCCAGGGGACAGGTGGGGCCAACGTCCTGACTTTC. Full variable domain (remainder filled in from reference TRBV14 and TRBJ2-6): EAGVTQFPSHSVIEKGQTVTLRCDPISGHDNLYWYRRVMGKEIKFLLHFVKESKQDESGMPNNRFLAERTGGTYSTLKVQPAELEDSGVYFCASSQGTGGANVLTFGAGSRLTVL.

This clone occurred a few times. V is TRBV19 and J is TRBJ2-1, with TRBD2 matching 12 bases. This CDR3 region has 15 residues. The germline V gene encodes CDR1 LNHDA and CDR2 SQIVND (reference sequence). The junction had 1 base not matched to a gene; V was cut back by 1 base and J by 6 bases. The CDR3 here is CASSIGLAGVNEQFF. The CDR3 nucleotides are TGTGCCAGTAGTATAGGACTAGCGGGAGTCAATGAGCAGTTCTTC.

The chain is built from TRBV7-3 and TRBJ2-1; TRBD1 agrees at 9 bases. The CDR3 spans 16 residues. Trimming took 5 bases from V and 4 from J; bases not matched to a gene: 9. In germline, CDR1 is SGHTA, CDR2 FQGTGA. In nucleotides, the CDR3 is TGTGCCAGCAGCCTGATAGGGACAGGGACTTACAATGAGCAGTTCTTC. It encodes CASSLIGTGTYNEQFF.

The chain uses TRBV2 and TRBJ1-3; a weak D match, TRBD1 (6 bases). Deletions cut 3 bases from V and 0 bases from J, with 12 bases between. The CDR3 has 16 amino acids. Per the germline V gene, CDR1 is SNHLY and CDR2 is FYNNEI. In DNA, the CDR3 is TGTGCCAGCAGTGACAGGGGCAGCCTCTCTGGAAACACCATATATTTT. Translated, it gives CASSDRGSLSGNTIYF.

The chain joins TRBV28 to TRBJ2-5, with D possibly being TRBD1 (6 bases). The CDR3 is 11 residues long. V gave up 5 bases and J gave up 7 bases, with 8 bases separating them. Germline V CDR1 and CDR2: MDHEN, SYDVKM. Here the CDR3 DNA reads TGTGCCAGCAGTACCAGGGGGACCCAGTACTTC. This gives the protein CASSTRGTQYF.

The chain carries TRBV15 and TRBJ2-1, with D unclear. This CDR3 contains 13 residues. The V gene lost 0 bases and the J gene lost 3 bases, with 3 bases spanning the gap. Germline CDR1 reads LNHNV; CDR2 reads YYDKDF (reference sequence). This CDR3 is CATSRDSYNEQFF. CDR3 nucleotides: TGTGCCACCAGCAGAGACAGCTACAATGAGCAGTTCTTC.

The chain employs TRBV27 and TRBJ1-3; D gene uncertain. This CDR3 region has 15 residues. From germline, CDR1 is MNHEY and CDR2 SMNVEV (reference sequence). Trimming pared 0 bases from V and 0 bases from J, leaving 6 bases between. The CDR3 DNA follows: TGTGCCAGCAGTTTATCGGCAATCTCTGGAAACACCATATATTTT. This sequence encodes CASSLSAISGNTIYF.

V gene TRBV19 combines with J gene TRBJ1-1; TRBD1 is a possible D gene (6 bases). V lost 7 bases to trimming and J lost 5 bases, with 11 bases between them. Germline V CDR1 and CDR2: LNHDA, SQIVND (reference sequence). CDR3 length: 12 amino acids. CDR3 residues: CASIRGDTEAFF. The CDR3 DNA reads TGTGCCAGTATCAGGGGTGATACTGAAGCTTTCTTT. The complete variable domain, with remaining parts taken from reference TRBV19 and TRBJ1-1, reads DGGITQSPKYLFRKEGQNVTLSCEQNLNHDAMYWYRQDPGQGLRLIYYSQIVNDFQKGDIAEGYSVSREKKESFPLTVTSAQKNPTAFYLCASIRGDTEAFFGQGTRLTVV.

This chain connects TRBV5-6 to TRBJ2-6; a possible D gene is TRBD1 (6 bases). V was clipped by 2 bases and J by 2 bases, with 17 bases between them. The germline V gene encodes CDR1 SGHDT and CDR2 YYEEEE. CDR3 length: 18 amino acids. CDR3: CASSLNRASMAGANVLTF. The CDR3, as DNA: TGTGCCAGCAGCTTAAACAGGGCTTCAATGGCTGGGGCCAACGTCCTGACTTTC.

This sequence joins TRBV19 and TRBJ1-1; D perhaps matches TRBD1 (6 bases). Germline values: CDR1 LNHDA, CDR2 SQIVND (reference sequence). Trimming removed 5 bases at V and 8 bases at J, with 15 bases between. The CDR3 spans 13 residues. Here the CDR3 reads CASSYNTRGEAFF. For the CDR3, the DNA is TGTGCCAGTAGTTACAATACTAGGGGGGAAGCTTTCTTT.